The rows below give T cell receptor beta chains drawn from one sample of a study of radiation and T cells in renal cell carcinoma. The table came from immunoSEQ multiplex PCR; TCRdb's copy has only in-frame clones and leaves some out. The top ten clones hold around 2% of a sample with roughly 120,000 clones, over 75% of them seen once. The sequencing here drew on blood, taken from a patient whose treatment included radiotherapy and nephrectomy. The source of these receptors is a woman between 55 and 75 years old with renal cell carcinoma. The CDR3 runs from the conserved cysteine through the conserved F or W. The D gene is left open where the match is weak. Clone sizes are given selectively: once, few, many, or a class where the clone is expanded.

J gene,V gene,D gene,clone size,CDR3 protein,CDR3 DNA
TRBJ2-3,TRBV4-3,-,-,CASSQDPNTDTQYF,TGCGCCAGCAGCCAAGACCCCAACACAGATACGCAGTATTTT
TRBJ1-5,TRBV6-4,-,-,CASRGRFHQPQHF,TGTGCCAGCAGGGGCAGGTTCCATCAGCCCCAGCATTTT
TRBJ2-7,TRBV6-1,TRBD2,-,CASSDASGTSSYEQYF,TGTGCCAGCAGTGATGCCTCCGGGACTAGCTCCTACGAGCAGTACTTC
TRBJ2-7,TRBV28,TRBD1,-,CASITGTGAYERYF,TGTGCCAGCATTACCGGGACAGGGGCCTACGAGCGGTACTTC
TRBJ1-1,TRBV4-3,-,many,CASSQEYRTFEAFF,TGCGCCAGCAGCCAAGAATACAGGACTTTTGAAGCTTTCTTT
TRBJ2-7,TRBV6-6,-,-,CASSPPEGQQYF,TGTGCCAGCAGCCCCCCCGAGGGCCAGCAGTACTTC
TRBJ1-3,TRBV4-2,-,-,CASSQEAGLSGNTIYF,TGTGCCAGCAGCCAAGAAGCGGGACTTTCCGGAAACACCATATATTTT
TRBJ2-7,TRBV11-2,-,-,CASSLYEQYF,TGTGCCAGCAGCCTATACGAGCAGTACTTC
TRBJ1-2,TRBV5-1,-,-,CASSLATEDYGYTF,TGCGCCAGCAGCTTGGCGACGGAGGACTATGGCTACACCTTC
TRBJ2-7,TRBV4-3,TRBD2,once,CASSQDTGGNTRQYF,TGCGCCAGCAGCCAAGATACGGGGGGGAATACTCGGCAGTACTTC
TRBJ2-7,TRBV27,-,-,CASSFAGSYEQYF,TGTGCCAGCAGTTTCGCGGGCTCCTACGAGCAGTACTTC
TRBJ2-1,TRBV18,-,-,CASSPPRGGGSYNEQFF,TGTGCCAGCTCACCACCGAGGGGCGGAGGCTCCTACAATGAGCAGTTCTTC
TRBJ1-2,TRBV6-1,-,-,CASSEAGGNVGSYGYTF,TGTGCCAGCAGTGAAGCGGGCGGGAATGTGGGGTCCTATGGCTACACCTTC
TRBJ2-7,TRBV7-9,-,few,CASSLGYGGRLYEQYF,TGTGCCAGCAGCTTAGGATATGGGGGGAGGCTCTACGAGCAGTACTTC